This TCR beta chain was retrieved from a study of blood T cell repertoires in COVID-19. Study-level information: Some COVID-19 samples were acute and others convalescent; all came from the United States, Italy and Spain.

This clone was seen more than once but under ten times. Per the original data handling: Amplifying reference gene primers gave estimates of nucleated cell counts. Using immunoSEQ multiplex PCR, the repertoire was profiled, and TCRdb retains in-frame clones only, with some absent. D and trimming come from the DNA, and the V and J calls and clone size come from that table. This sample has 140,000 to 150,000 clones, with roughly three quarters found just once. The sample taken for sequencing was peripheral blood. This TCR was recovered from a man in his fifties or sixties with acute or convalescent COVID-19.

DNA for the CDR3: TGCGCCAGCAGTGTCCAGGGGGCCGTCAATCAGCCCCAGCATTTT. This sequence encodes CASSVQGAVNQPQHF. The chain links TRBV10-2 to TRBJ1-5, with 8 bases identical to TRBD1. This CDR3 region has 15 residues. The germline CDR1 and CDR2 sequences are WSHSY and SAAADI. V dropped 4 bases and J dropped 3; count of bases not matched to a gene: 5.